This passage covers 30 T cell receptor beta chains from one sample sequenced in a study of Ad26.COV2.S vaccination and SARS-CoV-2 variants. The repertoire was sequenced with immunoSEQ multiplex PCR; TCRdb's copy has only in-frame clones and lacks some. The sample yields some 450,000 clones, about 90% seen once. Stated treatment: about 20 received Ad26.COV2.S at low or high dose, single or two shots; 5 received placebo; per-sample allocation not given. Material that was analyzed had been drawn on day 63 after the first vaccine or placebo injection. Specimen: peripheral blood, collected in a trial of Ad26.COV2.S vaccine versus placebo. These TCRs come from a person between 18 and 65 years old who received the Ad26.COV2.S COVID-19 vaccine or a placebo.

The CDR3 nucleotides read TGTGCCAGCAGCGTGGATGCGGACGCCCAAGAGACCCAGTACTTC. It encodes CASSVDADAQETQYF. The V and J genes are TRBV9 and TRBJ2-5; D gene unclear. Germline-derived CDR1 and CDR2 are SGDLS and YYNGEE. CDR3 length: 15 residues. Trimming took off 2 bases at V and 1 base at J, with 12 bases between the two ends.

The chain employs TRBV18 and TRBJ1-5; the match to TRBD1 covers 8 bases. The length of the CDR3 is 18 residues. Germline values: CDR1 KGHSH, CDR2 LQKENI. Germline trimming cut 3 bases from V and 2 bases from J; bases unmatched to any gene: 12. The chain's CDR3 is CASSPFVTGDGGNQPQHF. CDR3 DNA sequence: TGTGCCAGCTCACCTTTCGTGACAGGGGACGGTGGCAATCAGCCCCAGCATTTT.

The chain is built from TRBV27 and TRBJ2-7; D is tentatively TRBD1 or TRBD2 (5 bases each). The germline V and J ends were trimmed by 5 bases and 2 bases, with 10 bases remaining between them. Germline V gives CDR1 MNHEY, CDR2 SMNVEV (reference sequence). The CDR3 is 13 residues long. The CDR3: CASSPGPAYEQYF. Here the CDR3 DNA reads TGTGCCAGCAGTCCGGGACCGGCCTACGAGCAGTACTTC.

V is TRBV11-2 and J is TRBJ2-7, with a tentative D call TRBD2 (6 bases). Per the germline V gene, CDR1 is SGHAT and CDR2 is FQNNGV. The CDR3 spans 14 residues. V shed 3 bases and J shed 4 bases, with 13 bases lying between them. For the CDR3, the DNA is TGTGCCAGCAGCTTGGGGGGTTGGGAATACGAGCAGTACTTC. It codes for CASSLGGWEYEQYF.

Concerning this clone itself: Distinct nucleotide sequences in the sample also encode this CDR3. This sequence joins TRBV7-9 and TRBJ2-3; D remains ambiguous. CDR3 length equals 12 residues. From germline, CDR1 is SEHNR and CDR2 FQNEAQ (reference sequence). The V end lost 4 bases, the J end lost 3 bases, and 5 bases lay between the germline ends. The DNA of the CDR3 is TGTGCCAGCAGCTCACCTACAGATACGCAGTATTTT. Its protein product is CASSSPTDTQYF.

As concerns this clone: Other DNA variants within this sample encode the same CDR3. This chain links TRBV20-1 with TRBJ2-3; D uncertain. Deletions cut 3 bases from V and 3 bases from J, with 1 base between. The CDR3 has 10 residues. Germline V gives CDR1 DFQATT, CDR2 SNEGSKA (reference sequence). In DNA form, the CDR3 reads TGCAGTGCTAGGACAGATACGCAGTATTTT. Protein sequence: CSARTDTQYF.

This clone was found once. The chain carries TRBV5-1 and TRBJ2-5, with D possibly being TRBD2 (5 bases). Germline lookup yields CDR1 SGHRS and CDR2 YFSETQ. The CDR3 length is 18 residues. With 0 bases removed from V and 5 bases from J, the gap between germline ends came to 23 bases. The CDR3 DNA is TGCGCCAGCAGCTTGGAGAGAGCCAGCCAGCGGCCCTGGGAGACCCAGTACTTC. Translated, it gives CASSLERASQRPWETQYF.

The chain uses TRBV30 and TRBJ2-1, with 10 bases lining up with TRBD2. This CDR3 region has 17 residues. V shed 1 base and J 4 bases; nucleotides not matched to a gene: 10. Germline lookup yields CDR1 GTSNPN and CDR2 SVGIG (reference sequence). CDR3: CAWSASGSNRFYNEQFF. In nucleotides, the CDR3 is TGTGCCTGGAGTGCTAGCGGGAGTAACCGTTTTTACAATGAGCAGTTCTTC.

This clone was detected only a few times. V and J are TRBV24-1 and TRBJ2-5; D uncertain. The ends were cut back, 0 bases at V and 2 bases at J, with 9 bases in the middle. This CDR3 is built from 15 residues. Looked up from germline, CDR1 is KGHDR and CDR2 is SFDVKD. CDR3 sequence: CATSDLVADQETQYF. CDR3 sequence (DNA): TGTGCCACCAGTGATTTGGTGGCCGATCAAGAGACCCAGTACTTC.

The chain recombines TRBV19 with TRBJ2-3, with 7 positions matching TRBD2. Germline V gene sequence: CDR1 LNHDA, CDR2 SQIVND (reference sequence). The CDR3 has 13 amino acids. Trimming at V came to 6 bases and at J to 4 bases, leaving 4 bases not matched to a gene. DNA for the CDR3: TGTGCCAGTAGACTGCGGGAGCCAGATACGCAGTATTTT. It specifies CASRLREPDTQYF. The full variable domain, in which reference TRBV19 and TRBJ2-3 provide the parts outside the CDR3, is DGGITQSPKYLFRKEGQNVTLSCEQNLNHDAMYWYRQDPGQGLRLIYYSQIVNDFQKGDIAEGYSVSREKKESFPLTVTSAQKNPTAFYLCASRLREPDTQYFGPGTRLTVL.

V is TRBV27 and J is TRBJ2-1, with D possibly being TRBD2 (6 bases). CDR1 and CDR2 from the germline V gene are MNHEY and SMNVEV (reference sequence). Between the trimmed V and J ends, which lost 3 bases and 8 bases, there was a span of 14 bases. The CDR3 sequence is 14 residues long. The CDR3 reads CASSFGGPADEQFF. The CDR3 DNA reads as TGTGCCAGCAGTTTCGGGGGACCGGCAGATGAGCAGTTCTTC.

The J gene is TRBJ2-3, the V gene TRBV7-9, with 7 bases identical to TRBD2. The junction had 5 bases not matched to a gene; V was cut back by 1 base and J by 4 bases. This CDR3 is 15 amino acids long. Per germline, CDR1 SEHNR and CDR2 FQNEAQ (reference sequence). CDR3 sequence: CASSLVPGGADTQYF. CDR3 DNA: TGTGCCAGCAGCTTAGTCCCGGGAGGCGCAGATACGCAGTATTTT.

This clone came up once. The chain joins TRBV7-2 to TRBJ2-1, with 10 bases matching TRBD2. From germline, CDR1 is SGHTA and CDR2 FQGNSA. The J segment lost 9 bases and the V segment lost 2 bases, leaving 10 bases of the junction unmatched. The CDR3 runs to 16 residues. This CDR3 reads CASSLRLAGAHVEQFF. The CDR3 DNA reads as TGTGCCAGCAGCTTACGGCTAGCGGGAGCTCATGTTGAGCAGTTCTTC. Drawing the rest from reference TRBV7-2 and TRBJ2-1, the complete variable domain is GAGVSQSPSNKVTEKGKDVELRCDPISGHTALYWYRQSLGQGLEFLIYFQGNSAPDKSGLPSDRFSAERTGGSVSTLTIQRTQQEDSAVYLCASSLRLAGAHVEQFFGPGTRLTVL.

The chain employs TRBV11-3 and TRBJ2-7; D is perhaps TRBD1 (5 bases). This CDR3 region has 13 residues. Germline V gene sequence: CDR1 SGHNT, CDR2 YENEEA. The V gene lost 3 bases and the J gene lost 4 bases, with 10 bases spanning the gap. The CDR3 reads CASSLGPRYEQYF. The CDR3 DNA reads TGTGCCAGCAGCTTGGGGCCAAGATACGAGCAGTACTTC. Full variable domain (remainder filled in from reference TRBV11-3 and TRBJ2-7): EAGVVQSPRYKIIEKKQPVAFWCNPISGHNTLYWYLQNLGQGPELLIRYENEEAVDDSQLPKDRFSAERLKGVDSTLKIQPAELGDSAVYLCASSLGPRYEQYFGPGTRLTVT.

A word on this clone: At one end, the junction sequence differs from germline, possibly due to a read error. The chain has TRBV4-2 and TRBJ2-5; 8 nucleotides line up with TRBD2. CDR1 is LGHNA, CDR2 YNFKEQ, per germline. The CDR3 contains 19 residues. The CDR3 DNA reads TGTGCCAGCAGCAAAGAGGGGCTAGCGGGTGTAACTGTTCAAGAGACCCAGTACTTC. As protein: CASSKEGLAGVTVQETQYF.

This chain connects TRBV10-3 to TRBJ2-2; possibly TRBD2 for D (5 bases). V was pared by 8 bases and J by 0 bases, with 10 bases between. The CDR3 is 14 amino acids. Germline values: CDR1 ENHRY, CDR2 SYGVKD. Written as DNA, the CDR3 is TGTGCCATCGGGGAGCGGCCGAACACCGGGGAGCTGTTTTTT. It translates to CAIGERPNTGELFF.

The V and J genes are TRBV19 and TRBJ2-3, with 7 bases matching TRBD1. V shed 7 bases, J shed 0 bases, and the junction held 1 base outside the gene matches. The germline V gene has CDR1 LNHDA and CDR2 SQIVND (reference sequence). The CDR3 sequence is 13 residues long. CDR3 residues: CASKDRSTDTQYF. For the CDR3, the DNA is TGTGCCAGTAAGGACAGGAGCACAGATACGCAGTATTTT.

This chain connects TRBV10-3 to TRBJ1-1; D is undetermined. CDR1 ENHRY and CDR2 SYGVKD come from the germline V gene. The CDR3 has 13 residues. V was trimmed by 7 bases and J by 4 bases, leaving 13 bases between them. The CDR3 DNA reads as TGTGCCATCACAGGAGGATGGGGCACTGAAGCTTTCTTT. As protein: CAITGGWGTEAFF.

The V and J genes are TRBV19 and TRBJ2-5; no definite D call. CDR3 length equals 14 residues. Germline V gene sequence: CDR1 LNHDA, CDR2 SQIVND (reference sequence). Between the trimmed V and J ends, which lost 3 bases and 4 bases, there was a span of 12 bases. The CDR3 DNA reads TGTGCCAGTAGTATTGGTGGTCTGGGAGAGACCCAGTACTTC. It specifies CASSIGGLGETQYF.

Regarding this clone: In the same sample, other DNA sequences code for this CDR3. This chain joins TRBV18 and TRBJ2-5, with unresolved D. This CDR3 comprises 12 residues. V lost 2 bases, J lost 1 base, and 2 bases lay in between. The V gene's germline CDR1 is KGHSH and CDR2 LQKENI. The CDR3 here is CASSPTQETQYF. The CDR3 region has the DNA TGTGCCAGCTCACCAACCCAAGAGACCCAGTACTTC.

This rearrangement joins TRBV7-2 to TRBJ1-5; D unresolved. Germline CDR1 is SGHTA and CDR2 is FQGNSA. The V end lost 1 base, the J end lost 6 bases, and 7 bases lay between the germline ends. The CDR3 is 13 amino acids. CDR3 bases: TGTGCCAGCAGCTTAGTGCGGGCTCAGCCCCAGCATTTT. It encodes CASSLVRAQPQHF.

The chain has TRBV5-1 and TRBJ2-1; 7 bases line up with TRBD2. Germline loops: CDR1 SGHRS, CDR2 YFSETQ. V shed 0 bases, J shed 3 bases, and the junction held 15 bases outside the gene matches. CDR3 size: 19 residues. Here the CDR3 DNA reads TGCGCCAGCAGCTTGGACAACGGGGGGTCAACCCTTTTCTACAATGAGCAGTTCTTC. Protein product: CASSLDNGGSTLFYNEQFF.

The CDR3 bases are TGTGCCAGCTCACCGGGAGTCGGACAGGGGCCTTACGAGCAGTACTTC. It translates to CASSPGVGQGPYEQYF. The rearrangement joins TRBV18 to TRBJ2-7, with 9 bases matching TRBD1. The germline CDR1 and CDR2 sequences are KGHSH and LQKENI. This CDR3 has 16 residues. The V segment lost 3 bases and the J segment 4 bases; nucleotides outside the gene matches: 10. Full variable domain (missing parts from reference TRBV18 and TRBJ2-7): NAGVMQNPRHLVRRRGQEARLRCSPMKGHSHVYWYRQLPEEGLKFMVYLQKENIIDESGMPKERFSAEFPKEGPSILRIQQVVRGDSAAYFCASSPGVGQGPYEQYFGPGTRLTVT.

This chain uses TRBV7-2 with TRBJ2-1; D may correspond to TRBD1 or TRBD2 (5 bases each). Deletions cut 8 bases from V and 10 bases from J, with 21 bases between. Per germline, CDR1 SGHTA and CDR2 FQGNSA. The CDR3 runs 14 residues. DNA for the CDR3: TGTGCCAGCGCTGCCGAAGCGAGGGGAAGGGAGCAGTTCTTC. As protein: CASAAEARGREQFF. The full variable domain, completed using reference TRBV7-2 and TRBJ2-1, is GAGVSQSPSNKVTEKGKDVELRCDPISGHTALYWYRQSLGQGLEFLIYFQGNSAPDKSGLPSDRFSAERTGGSVSTLTIQRTQQEDSAVYLCASAAEARGREQFFGPGTRLTVL.

V usage is TRBV6-2 or TRBV6-3 and J usage is TRBJ2-1; D is undetermined. This CDR3 contains 12 residues. V lost 4 bases, J lost 12 bases, and 13 bases lay in between. Germline V gene lookup returns CDR1 MNHEY and CDR2 SVGEGT. The CDR3: CASSSFMLGQFF. CDR3 DNA sequence: TGTGCCAGCAGTTCCTTTATGTTGGGGCAGTTCTTC.

The genes are TRBV7-9 and TRBJ2-3, with D possibly being TRBD1 or TRBD2 (6 bases each). V lost 5 bases to trimming and J lost 0 bases, with 12 bases between them. Per the germline V gene, CDR1 is SEHNR and CDR2 is FQNEAQ (reference sequence). CDR3 length: 15 residues. The CDR3 region is CASSEGGWSTDTQYF. CDR3 nucleotide sequence: TGTGCCAGCAGCGAGGGGGGCTGGAGCACAGATACGCAGTATTTT.

The chain joins TRBV29-1 to TRBJ1-2; the D is unclear. This CDR3 contains 12 residues. Germline V gives CDR1 SQVTM, CDR2 ANQGSEA. Trimming shortened V by 4 bases and J by 5 bases, and 11 bases separated the two germline ends. CDR3 residues: CSVVGVGYGYTF. The CDR3 region has the DNA TGCAGCGTTGTTGGGGTTGGGTATGGCTACACCTTC.

Only one count was recorded for this clone. This chain links TRBV27 with TRBJ2-1; 10 bases agree with TRBD2. The ends lost 5 bases at V and 4 bases at J; junction bases unmatched: 2. Germline V lookup: CDR1 MNHEY, CDR2 SMNVEV (reference sequence). The CDR3 has 14 residues. CDR3 loop: CASSRAGGYNEQFF. For the CDR3, the DNA is TGTGCCAGCAGTCGAGCGGGAGGGTACAATGAGCAGTTCTTC.

The rearrangement links TRBV11-2 to TRBJ2-2, with D possibly TRBD2 on 5 matching bases. Germline assignment: CDR1 SGHAT and CDR2 FQNNGV. The V and J ends lost 1 base and 6 bases respectively, with 9 bases between them. This CDR3 comprises 14 residues. Here the CDR3 DNA reads TGTGCCAGCAGCTTAGGTTCGGGGTCCGGGGAGCTGTTTTTT. Its translation is CASSLGSGSGELFF.

As DNA, the CDR3 is TGTGCCAGCAGCCGTGACCGGGCCTCCGGATCACCCCTCCACTTT. It yields the protein CASSRDRASGSPLHF. The chain carries TRBV6-6 and TRBJ1-6; no clear D. V was shortened by 6 bases and J by 10 bases, with 19 bases between the two germline ends. Germline V lookup: CDR1 MNHNY, CDR2 SVGAGI (reference sequence). CDR3 size: 15 residues.